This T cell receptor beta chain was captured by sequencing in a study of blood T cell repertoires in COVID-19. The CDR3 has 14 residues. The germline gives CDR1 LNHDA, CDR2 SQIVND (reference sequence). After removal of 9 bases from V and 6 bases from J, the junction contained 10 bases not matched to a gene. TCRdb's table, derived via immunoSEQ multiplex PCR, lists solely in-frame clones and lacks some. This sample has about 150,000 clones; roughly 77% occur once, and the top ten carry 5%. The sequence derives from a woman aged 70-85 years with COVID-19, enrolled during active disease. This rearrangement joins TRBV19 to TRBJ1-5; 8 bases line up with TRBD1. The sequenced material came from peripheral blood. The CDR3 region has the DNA TGTGCCAGCAGAGACCAGGGGGCCGTTCAGCCCCAGCATTTT. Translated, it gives CASRDQGAVQPQHF.